The clone carrying this TCR beta chain was seen just once. This record comes from a study of control samples from healthy donors and cancer patients. Measured with immunoSEQ multiplex PCR; TCRdb has only the in-frame clones, and not every one. This sample has approximately 100,000 clones; around 88% occur once, and the top ten carry 13% to 15%. The CDR3 length is 16 residues. CDR1 KGHDR and CDR2 SFDVKD come from the germline V gene. With V trimmed by 4 bases and J by 0 bases, 6 bases remained unmatched. Sequences were obtained from blood. The chain recombines TRBV24-1 with TRBJ2-3; TRBD1 aligns across 7 bases. This sequence originates from a man aged 25 to 40 in good health. CDR3 residues: CATSESTGASTDTQYF. The CDR3 bases are TGTGCCACCAGTGAATCCACAGGGGCGAGCACAGATACGCAGTATTTT.